Below, 21 T cell receptor beta chains from the same sample are listed, as sequenced in a study of molecular identifiers for immune sequencing clone quantification. Using its own MiXCR run on the PCR reads, TCRdb lists one record per CDR3 protein. The sample contains nearly 650,000 distinct CDR3 sequences, 25% of which appear only once. The sample was naive CD8+ T cells from blood, with Jurkat cell RNA spiked in. Noted subset: FACS-sorted CD8+CD4-CCR7+CD45RA+ naive T cells. The receptor set was obtained from a human donor in good health. Some libraries in this study had Jurkat cell RNA spiked in.

This clonotype was recorded a few times. This sequence joins TRBV4-3 and TRBJ1-1, with D uncertain. Trimming cost V 0 bases and J 5 bases, with 16 bases left between them. The germline V gene encodes CDR1 LGHNA and CDR2 YSLEER. The CDR3 loop spans 16 amino acids. The CDR3 DNA is TGCGCCAGCAGCCAAGATATATCCAGGCTGGGGACTGAAGCTTTCTTT. It specifies CASSQDISRLGTEAFF.

Turning to this clonotype: A much larger clone sits a single nucleotide away, making a read error possible. No conserved phenylalanine or tryptophan ends this CDR3, so it is likely a read error. The chain uses TRBV5-3 and TRBJ2-7; D possibly corresponds to TRBD1 (5 bases). TRBV5-3 is an open reading frame, and its role is uncertain. CDR3 size: 13 residues. DNA for the CDR3: TGTGCCAGCAGCTTCGAAGGGGCGTACGAGCAGTACATC. Protein product: CASSFEGAYEQYI.

This clonotype has only a few counts. The rearrangement links TRBV19 to TRBJ1-5; D remains unclear. There are 13 residues in the CDR3. Trimming stripped 5 bases from V and 7 bases from J, with 12 bases between. Germline V gene data show CDR1 as LNHDA and CDR2 as SQIVND (reference sequence). The CDR3 region is CASSESLSQPQHF. The CDR3 region has the DNA TGTGCCAGTAGTGAGAGTTTAAGCCAGCCCCAGCATTTT.

In regard to this clonotype: The junction does not match germline at one end; this may be a read error. The rearrangement joins TRBV10-3 to TRBJ2-1; D tentatively reads TRBD1 or TRBD2 (6 bases each). There are 15 residues in the CDR3. From germline, CDR1 is ENHRY and CDR2 SYGVKD. The DNA for the CDR3 is TGTGCCAACAGTGAGTTGGAGGGGGCCTACAATGAGCAGTTCTTC. Its protein is CANSELEGAYNEQFF.

Points on this clonotype: A clone one base away is much larger, so this may be a read error. The V gene is TRBV20-1, the J gene TRBJ2-3; TRBD1 matches 7 bases. The CDR3 is 15 amino acids. Germline V gene data show CDR1 as DFQATT and CDR2 as SNEGSKA (reference sequence). V lost 6 bases and J lost 2; bases outside the gene matches: 11. The CDR3 nucleotides read TGCAGTGCCTTAGGGTGGGACAGCCTCACAGATACGCAGTATTTT. Translated: CSALGWDSLTDTQYF.

This clonotype was observed at least ten times. This chain connects TRBV4-3 to TRBJ2-7, with D possibly matching TRBD2 (6 bases). Germline-derived CDR1 and CDR2 are LGHNA and YSLEER. The CDR3 runs 13 residues. Trimming removed 1 base at V and 5 bases at J, with 9 bases between. This chain's CDR3 is CASSQVGEDEQYF. As DNA, the CDR3 is TGCGCCAGCAGCCAAGTCGGGGAGGACGAGCAGTACTTC.

The rearrangement joins TRBV27 to TRBJ2-3; 8 bases map to TRBD1. Looked up from germline, CDR1 is MNHEY and CDR2 is SMNVEV (reference sequence). With 2 bases clipped from V and 3 bases from J, the junction kept 16 bases outside the gene matches. The CDR3 length is 19 residues. The CDR3 DNA is TGTGCCAGCAGTTTAGTTGCGGAGGAACGGACAGGGTGGACAGATACGCAGTATTTT. Amino acid sequence: CASSLVAEERTGWTDTQYF.

This chain links TRBV3-1 with TRBJ2-3; a possible D gene is TRBD2 (5 bases). There are 13 residues in the CDR3. V lost 10 bases and J 0 bases, leaving 11 bases between the germline ends. Germline values: CDR1 LGHDT, CDR2 YNNKEL (reference sequence). The CDR3 region is CATEGTSTDTQYF. The CDR3, as DNA: TGTGCCACCGAGGGAACTAGCACAGATACGCAGTATTTT.

The chain has TRBV13 and TRBJ2-1, with D unresolved. Germline V CDR1 and CDR2: PRHDT, FYEKMQ (reference sequence). V dropped 0 bases and J dropped 3 bases, with 12 bases sitting between them. The CDR3 extends over 16 amino acids. CDR3 region: CASSLGRHPDYNEQFF. The CDR3, as DNA: TGTGCCAGCAGCTTAGGTCGCCATCCAGACTACAATGAGCAGTTCTTC.

This clonotype was counted ten times or more. This rearrangement joins TRBV4-3 to TRBJ2-1, with a weak D call TRBD1 (6 bases). There are 15 residues in the CDR3. CDR1 and CDR2 (germline): LGHNA, YSLEER. The V end was cut by 0 bases, the J end by 4 bases, with 10 bases between. In nucleotides, the CDR3 is TGCGCCAGCAGCCAAGATACAGGACAGTACAATGAGCAGTTCTTC. This codes for CASSQDTGQYNEQFF.

The table lists this clonotype with a few counts. The rearrangement joins TRBV28 to TRBJ1-1; tentatively, D is TRBD1 (6 bases). This CDR3 is 13 amino acids long. Germline lookup yields CDR1 MDHEN and CDR2 SYDVKM. V shed 6 bases and J shed 5 bases, with 13 bases lying between them. The CDR3 sequence: CASSVRGRTEAFF. CDR3 in DNA: TGTGCCAGCAGCGTCAGGGGTAGGACTGAAGCTTTCTTT.

The chain combines TRBV4-1 with TRBJ2-1; D perhaps matches TRBD1 (6 bases). The CDR3 covers 16 residues. The germline gives CDR1 MGHRA, CDR2 YSYEKL. V was pared by 4 bases and J by 3 bases, with 16 bases between. CDR3 residues: CASSPLWDILYNEQFF. The CDR3 coding sequence is TGCGCCAGCAGCCCCCTTTGGGACATACTCTACAATGAGCAGTTCTTC.

About this clonotype itself: A much larger clonotype is one base distant, so this may be a read error. Because it lacks the conserved phenylalanine or tryptophan at the end, this CDR3 is likely a read error. The V gene is TRBV6-2 or TRBV6-3, the J gene TRBJ1-1; D unresolved. The CDR3 totals 16 residues. Germline CDR1 reads MNHEY; CDR2 reads SVGEGT. This CDR3 reads CASSPTTVEMNSEAFL. The DNA for the CDR3 is TGTGCCAGCAGTCCCACTACGGTAGAAATGAACTCTGAAGCTTTCCTT.

This clonotype appeared many times. The chain recombines TRBV20-1 with TRBJ2-5; 11 bases line up with TRBD1. The CDR3 is 13 residues long. Trimming cost V 3 bases and J 5 bases; bases outside gene matches: 2. Per the germline V gene, CDR1 is DFQATT and CDR2 is SNEGSKA (reference sequence). Here the CDR3 reads CSARDRGPETQYF. For the CDR3, the DNA is TGCAGTGCTAGGGACAGGGGGCCCGAGACCCAGTACTTC.

The chain combines TRBV6-5 with TRBJ2-2, with 9 bases identical to TRBD1. The CDR3 is 17 residues long. Germline assignment: CDR1 MNHEY and CDR2 SVGAGI. V shed 2 bases, J shed 5 bases, and the junction held 9 bases outside the gene matches. In DNA, the CDR3 is TGTGCCAGCAGTTACCCCCCGGGACAGGGTTTAACCGGGGAGCTGTTTTTT. This translates into CASSYPPGQGLTGELFF.

CDR3 DNA: TGTGCCAGCACCGAGACAGAGGGTTACTCACCCCTCCACTTT. Its translation is CASTETEGYSPLHF. The J gene is TRBJ1-6, the V gene TRBV12-3 or TRBV12-4; tentatively, D is TRBD1 (5 bases). The CDR3 spans 14 residues. Between the trimmed V and J ends, which lost 7 bases and 10 bases, there was a span of 17 bases.

This clonotype came up many times. The chain couples TRBV29-1 to TRBJ2-2; D remains unclear. The CDR3 covers 13 residues. Germline lookup yields CDR1 SQVTM and CDR2 ANQGSEA. The V and J ends lost 7 bases and 0 bases respectively, with 9 bases between them. CDR3 sequence reads: CSGLTANTGELFF. As DNA, the CDR3 is TGCAGCGGACTGACGGCGAACACCGGGGAGCTGTTTTTT.

This clonotype was seen a few times. J is TRBJ2-7 and V is TRBV30; the D is unclear. This CDR3 spans 13 amino acids. V lost 0 bases and J lost 5, with 11 bases in between. CDR1 is GTSNPN and CDR2 is SVGIG in the germline V gene (reference sequence). CDR3 in DNA: TGTGCCTGGAGTGTCGACGGTCCCGACGAGCAGTACTTC. Translated, it gives CAWSVDGPDEQYF.

This clonotype appeared a single time. V and J are TRBV11-2 and TRBJ2-5, with 7 nucleotides matching TRBD2. V trimming: 5 bases; J trimming: 5 bases; junction bases outside the gene matches: 14. The CDR3 is made up of 16 amino acids. CDR1 is SGHAT and CDR2 is FQNNGV in the germline V gene. Here the CDR3 reads CASSGMDAGVLETQYF. The CDR3 DNA is TGTGCCAGCAGCGGTATGGATGCGGGAGTATTGGAGACCCAGTACTTC.

The chain links TRBV27 to TRBJ1-2; possibly TRBD1 for D (6 bases). Per germline, CDR1 MNHEY and CDR2 SMNVEV (reference sequence). V gave up 10 bases and J gave up 4 bases, with 16 bases separating them. The CDR3 runs to 13 residues. CDR3 sequence (DNA): TGTGCCACCTTCGGGGGCAGGGGCTATGGCTACACCTTC. It yields the protein CATFGGRGYGYTF.

J is TRBJ2-7 and V is TRBV7-9; 7 positions match TRBD2. CDR3 length: 16 residues. Losses at the gene ends were 1 base for V and 0 bases for J; bases not matched to a gene: 6. Germline CDR1 SEHNR, CDR2 FQNEAQ (reference sequence). The CDR3 spells CASSLGRRETSYEQYF. The CDR3 bases are TGTGCCAGCAGCTTAGGACGGCGGGAGACCTCCTACGAGCAGTACTTC.